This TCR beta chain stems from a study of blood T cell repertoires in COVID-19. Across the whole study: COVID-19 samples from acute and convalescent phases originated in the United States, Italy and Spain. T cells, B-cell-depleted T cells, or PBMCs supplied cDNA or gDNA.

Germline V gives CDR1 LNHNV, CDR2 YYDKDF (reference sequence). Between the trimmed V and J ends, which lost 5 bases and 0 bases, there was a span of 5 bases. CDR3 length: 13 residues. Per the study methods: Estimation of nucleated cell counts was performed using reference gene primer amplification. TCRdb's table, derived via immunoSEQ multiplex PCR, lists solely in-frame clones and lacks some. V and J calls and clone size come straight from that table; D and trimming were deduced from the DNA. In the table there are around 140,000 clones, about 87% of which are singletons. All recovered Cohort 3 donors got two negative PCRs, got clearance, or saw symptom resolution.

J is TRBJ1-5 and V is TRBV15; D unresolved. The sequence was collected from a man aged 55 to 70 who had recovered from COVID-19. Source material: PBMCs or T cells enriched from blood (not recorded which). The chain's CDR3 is CATSANSNQPQHF. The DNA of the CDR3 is TGTGCCACCAGCGCGAATAGCAATCAGCCCCAGCATTTT.